The source of this T cell receptor beta chain is a study of shared clonotypes between healthy human individuals. Study information: The cohort had a couple of women and a few men, ages 18 to 49.

A word on this clone: Antigen: not known.

Sequenced by immunoSEQ multiplex PCR; TCRdb stores in-frame clones only, minus some. Of roughly 2 million clones in the sample, 95% were seen once. CDR1 SGHTA and CDR2 FQGNSA come from the germline V gene. V dropped 2 bases and J dropped 3 bases, with 17 bases sitting between them. This CDR3 spans 16 amino acids. It was into CD45RA+ naive and CD45RA-negative memory subsets that the CD4+ cells were split. General study points: Represented genetic and exposure-history diversity was restricted by having few donors. Non-shared clonotypes had lower generation probabilities than those shared by all four donors.

The chain joins TRBV7-2 to TRBJ2-7; D is possibly TRBD1 (6 bases). Sequenced material: naive CD4+ T cells sorted from blood. Stated subset: CD45RA+ positively selected. The TCR comes from a man aged 18 to 30 in good health. The CDR3 region has the DNA TGTGCCAGCAGCTTAAATAAGTGGACAGCGGTCTACGAGCAGTACTTC. As protein: CASSLNKWTAVYEQYF. Using reference TRBV7-2 and TRBJ2-7 for the parts outside the CDR3, the full variable domain is GAGVSQSPSNKVTEKGKDVELRCDPISGHTALYWYRQSLGQGLEFLIYFQGNSAPDKSGLPSDRFSAERTGGSVSTLTIQRTQQEDSAVYLCASSLNKWTAVYEQYFGPGTRLTVT.